These T cell receptor beta chains were read from a single sample in a study of blood T cells in healthy people across ages. TCRdb passed the 5' RACE reads through MiXCR, listing each CDR3 protein once. Of about 1 million distinct CDR3 sequences in the sample, under 30% are singletons; the top ten hold about 0.69%. These records were also assigned to another study, of T cells of mothers and their children.

The sequenced sample was blood. The receptors shown here come from a girl aged 2-10 years in good health. CDR3s include the opening cysteine and the closing phenylalanine or tryptophan. The D gene is left open where the match is weak. Clone size, where shown, is once, few, many, or a class for clones that have expanded.

j_call d_call v_call clone_size cdr3_aa cdr3_nt
TRBJ1-3 - TRBV5-6 - CASTNRPSGNTIYF TGTGCCAGCACTAACAGGCCCTCTGGAAACACCATATATTTT
TRBJ2-5 - TRBV7-2 - CASRSSGAETQYF TGTGCCAGCAGATCCTCAGGGGCAGAGACCCAGTACTTC
TRBJ2-3 - TRBV12-5 few CASAYSWPADTQYF TGTGCTAGTGCCTACTCGTGGCCGGCAGATACGCAGTATTTT
TRBJ2-5 TRBD2 TRBV27 few CASSLYGGAGMETQYF TGTGCCAGCAGTTTGTACGGGGGGGCAGGTATGGAGACCCAGTACTTC
TRBJ2-3 - TRBV29-1 once CSVTNDYREGTDTQYF TGCAGCGTCACAAATGATTACAGGGAAGGCACAGATACGCAGTATTTT
TRBJ1-4 - TRBV5-6 - CASSLDPTNEKLFF TGTGCCAGCAGCTTGGATCCAACTAATGAAAAACTGTTTTTT
TRBJ2-1 - TRBV28 - CASSVFENEQFF TGTGCCAGCAGCGTCTTTGAGAATGAGCAGTTCTTC
TRBJ2-3 - TRBV29-1 - CSVLTSTDTQYF TGCAGCGTTCTGACATCCACAGATACGCAGTATTTT
TRBJ2-5 - TRBV20-1 few CSARDIILAAYQETQYF TGCAGTGCTAGAGATATCATTCTAGCAGCTTACCAAGAGACCCAGTACTTC
TRBJ2-3 - TRBV20-1 - CSAVSGTSSTDTQYF TGCAGTGCTGTAAGCGGAACTTCTAGCACAGATACGCAGTATTTT
TRBJ2-3 - TRBV15 - CATSREIQGTDTQYF TGTGCCACCAGCAGAGAGATTCAGGGGACAGATACGCAGTATTTT
TRBJ2-1 TRBD2 TRBV3-1 - CASSQDWAGGLYEQFF TGTGCCAGCAGCCAAGATTGGGCGGGAGGCCTCTATGAGCAGTTCTTC
TRBJ2-2 TRBD1 TRBV7-9 few CARPGQKPGELFF TGTGCCAGGCCGGGACAGAAGCCCGGGGAGCTGTTTTTT
TRBJ1-5 - TRBV5-1 - CASRWDDNQPQHF TGCGCCAGCCGATGGGACGACAATCAGCCCCAGCATTTT
TRBJ2-7 TRBD2 TRBV13 - CASSFALREGLDEQYF TGTGCCAGCAGCTTCGCTCTGCGGGAGGGCCTCGACGAGCAGTACTTC
TRBJ1-1 - TRBV3-1 - CASSPRRGARTEAFF TGTGCCAGCAGCCCGAGACGGGGGGCGCGGACTGAAGCTTTCTTT